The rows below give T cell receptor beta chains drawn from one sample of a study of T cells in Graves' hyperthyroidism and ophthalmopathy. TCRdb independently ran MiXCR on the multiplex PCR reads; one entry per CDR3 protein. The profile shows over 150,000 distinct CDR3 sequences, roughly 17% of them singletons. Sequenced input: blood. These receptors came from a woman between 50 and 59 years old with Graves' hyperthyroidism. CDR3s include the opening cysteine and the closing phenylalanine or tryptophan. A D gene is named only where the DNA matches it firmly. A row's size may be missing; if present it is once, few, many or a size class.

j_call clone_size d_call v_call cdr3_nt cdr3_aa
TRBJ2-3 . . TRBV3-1 TGTGCCAGCAGCCAAGGACTAGAGAGTGCGCAGTATTTT CASSQGLESAQYF
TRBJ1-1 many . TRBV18 TGTGCCAGCTCACAACCCAATGGAGTACCTGAAGCTTTCTTT CASSQPNGVPEAFF
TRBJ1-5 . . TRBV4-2 TGTGCCAGCAGCCAAGAAGCTGGCCAGGGCTATCAGCCCCAGCATTTT CASSQEAGQGYQPQHF
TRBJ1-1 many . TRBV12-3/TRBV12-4 TGTGCCAGCAGCATCAACGACAGGACAGTGGGGACTGAAGCTTTCTTT CASSINDRTVGTEAFF
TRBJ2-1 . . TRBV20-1 TGCAGTGCTAGTCGAGGGGGAAGGGGGAATGAGCAGTTCTTC CSASRGGRGNEQFF
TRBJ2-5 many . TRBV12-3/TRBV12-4 TGTGCCAGCAGTAATGGGGATGCAGGGCAAGAGACCCAGTACTTC CASSNGDAGQETQYF
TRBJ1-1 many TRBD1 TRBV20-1 TGCAGTGCTCCCGGGACAGTGAACACTGAAGCTTTCTTT CSAPGTVNTEAFF
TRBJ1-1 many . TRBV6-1 TGTGCCAGCAGATCGGGGTCGGCCACTGAAGCTTTCTTT CASRSGSATEAFF
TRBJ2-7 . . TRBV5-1 TGCGCCAGCAGCTTGGACAGGTGGGACCCAAACTACTACTACGAGCAGTACTTC CASSLDRWDPNYYYEQYF
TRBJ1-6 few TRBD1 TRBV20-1 TGCAGTGCTAGAAAATGGGGACAGGGGGATAATTCACCCCTCCACTTT CSARKWGQGDNSPLHF
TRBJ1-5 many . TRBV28 TGTGCCAGCAGTTTAAGTGACAGACAGCCCCAGCATTTT CASSLSDRQPQHF
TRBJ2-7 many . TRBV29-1 TGCAGCGTTGCCCCACCGGGTACTCTCGGCGAGCAGTACTTC CSVAPPGTLGEQYF
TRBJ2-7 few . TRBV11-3 TGTGCCAGCAGCCCCGTAGCAGCAGTGGAGCAGTACTTC CASSPVAAVEQYF
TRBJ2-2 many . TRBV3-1 TGTGCCAGCAGCCAAGGGACGGCGAACACCGGGGAGCTGTTTTTT CASSQGTANTGELFF
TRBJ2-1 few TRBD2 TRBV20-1 TGCAGTGCTCCGAAACCCTCTAGCGGGGGGGGCGATGAGCAGTTCTTC CSAPKPSSGGGDEQFF
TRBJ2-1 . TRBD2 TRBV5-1 TGCGCCAGCAGCACGGGACTAGCGGGAGAAGAGCAGTTCTTC CASSTGLAGEEQFF
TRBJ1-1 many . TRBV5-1 TGCGCCAGCAGCCGGCCGGGGGGCTCGTTGAACACTGAAGCTTTCTTT CASSRPGGSLNTEAFF
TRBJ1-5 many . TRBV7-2 TGTGCCAGCAGCGACAGATTCGGCAATCAGCCCCAGCATTTT CASSDRFGNQPQHF
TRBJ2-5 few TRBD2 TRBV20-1 TGCAGTGCTCCGGGTAGCGGGGACCAAGAGACCCAGTACTTC CSAPGSGDQETQYF
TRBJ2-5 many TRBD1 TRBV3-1 TGTGCCAGCAGCCAAGACAGAACAGGGGGGAAGTACTTC CASSQDRTGGKYF
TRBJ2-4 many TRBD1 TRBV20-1 TGCAGTGCTAGTTCGCCCGTACAGGGGTTAGCCAAAAACATTCAGTACTTC CSASSPVQGLAKNIQYF
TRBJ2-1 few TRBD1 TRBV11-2 TGTGCCAGCAGCTATAGGGGGGTTGGACAGGGAAACAATGAGCAGTTCTTC CASSYRGVGQGNNEQFF
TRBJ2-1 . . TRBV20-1 TGCAGTGTGTCACCACCGGTTCTAGGGACTTACAATGAGCAGTTCTTC CSVSPPVLGTYNEQFF
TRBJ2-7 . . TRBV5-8 TGTGCCAGCGCAGGGGAAACCTACGAGCAGTACTTC CASAGETYEQYF
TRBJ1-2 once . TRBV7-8 TGTGCCAGCAGCTTAGGTTGGGGACAAGCGGCTAACTATGGCTACACCTTC CASSLGWGQAANYGYTF
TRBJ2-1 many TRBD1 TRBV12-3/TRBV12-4 TGTGCCAGCAGCCTTAGGACAGGGGGAGAGTTCTTC CASSLRTGGEFF
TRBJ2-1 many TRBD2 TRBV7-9 TGTGCCAGCAGCCCGCCCGGGACTAACTACAATGAGCAGTTCTTC CASSPPGTNYNEQFF
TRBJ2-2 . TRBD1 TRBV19 TGTGCCAGTAGTATAGGACAGGGGAGCACCGGGGAGCTGTTTTTT CASSIGQGSTGELFF
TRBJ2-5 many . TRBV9 TGTGCCAGCAGCGCCGGGCCGCAAGAGACCCAGTACTTC CASSAGPQETQYF
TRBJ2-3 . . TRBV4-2 TGTGCCAGCAGCCCACGGGGGGCGGGGGTGGATACGCAGTATTTT CASSPRGAGVDTQYF
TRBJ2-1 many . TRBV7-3 TGTGCCAGCAGCTACCGCGCGAAGGGTGAGCAGTTCTTC CASSYRAKGEQFF
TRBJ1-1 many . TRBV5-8 TGTGCCAGCAGCCGATTGAACACTGAAGCTTTCTTT CASSRLNTEAFF
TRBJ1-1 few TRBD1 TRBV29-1 TGCAGCGTTTGGACAGGGCGGACTGAAGCTTTCTTT CSVWTGRTEAFF
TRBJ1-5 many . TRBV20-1 TGCAGTGCTAGAGATCAATTGGTACCACTGCTGGGCCGAAATCAGCCCCAGCATTTT CSARDQLVPLLGRNQPQHF
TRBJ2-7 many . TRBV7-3 TGTGCCAGCAGCTACGATCCGGGTAGCAATATGGGGGAGCAGTACTTC CASSYDPGSNMGEQYF
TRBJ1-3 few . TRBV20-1 TGCAGTGCGGGAGGTTTCGACGGAAACACCATATATTTT CSAGGFDGNTIYF
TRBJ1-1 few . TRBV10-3 TGTGCCATCAGTGCGGTCAAGAACACTGAAGCTTTCTTT CAISAVKNTEAFF
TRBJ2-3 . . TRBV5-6 TGTGCCAGCAGCTTGTATGTCACAGATACGCAGTATTTT CASSLYVTDTQYF
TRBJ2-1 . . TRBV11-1 TGTGCCAGCAGGAATTTCGGGTACAATGAGCAGTTCTTC CASRNFGYNEQFF
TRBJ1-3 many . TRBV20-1 TGCAGTGCTAGGACCCATGGCATCGGAGCCACCATATATTTT CSARTHGIGATIYF
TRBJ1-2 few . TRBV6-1 TGTGCCAGCAGTGAAGGAGGAAGGGGCTATGGCTACACCTTC CASSEGGRGYGYTF